The next 25 T cell receptor beta chains were all read from a single sample in a study of T-cell memory formation after mild COVID-19. MiXCR, run by TCRdb on the 5' RACE reads, gives a single entry per CDR3 protein. The table shows 140,000 or so distinct CDR3 sequences, with 15% to 20% occurring only once. Sequenced material: PBMCs or a T cell subset sorted from them (not recorded which). The receptor set was obtained from an adult woman who had mild COVID-19 (a few samples of this study predate the infection). Cell type and time point are not known.

The chain employs TRBV12-3 or TRBV12-4 and TRBJ2-7, with TRBD1 matching over 7 bases. Trimming at V came to 3 bases and at J to 4 bases, leaving 3 bases not matched to a gene. The CDR3 runs 13 residues. In nucleotides, the CDR3 is TGTGCCAGCAGTTTGGGCAGGGGGTACGAGCAGTACTTC. This sequence encodes CASSLGRGYEQYF.

This clonotype was observed a few times. V usage is TRBV7-2 and J usage is TRBJ2-1; D may be TRBD1 or TRBD2 (7 bases each). Germline CDR1 reads SGHTA; CDR2 reads FQGNSA. V was pared by 5 bases and J by 7 bases, with 15 bases between. The CDR3 spans 14 residues. The CDR3 loop is CASSISRGGNEQFF. The CDR3 region has the DNA TGTGCCAGCAGCATATCCAGGGGGGGAAATGAGCAGTTCTTC.

V gene TRBV7-8 combines with J gene TRBJ2-3; 14 bases are shared with TRBD2. Germline V gene lookup returns CDR1 SGHVS and CDR2 FQNEAQ. CDR3 length: 16 amino acids. V trimming: 5 bases; J trimming: 3 bases; junction bases outside the gene matches: 4. The chain's CDR3 is CASSHRLAGGTDTQYF. CDR3 DNA: TGTGCCAGCAGCCACCGACTAGCGGGGGGGACAGATACGCAGTATTTT.

V and J are TRBV7-8 and TRBJ2-3; D is unclear. Germline CDR1 is SGHVS and CDR2 is FQNEAQ. V was clipped by 3 bases and J by 2 bases, with 6 bases between them. The CDR3 consists of 13 residues. CDR3 amino acids: CASSFSVTDTQYF. The CDR3 coding sequence is TGTGCCAGCAGCTTTTCCGTCACAGATACGCAGTATTTT.

This chain joins TRBV6-5 and TRBJ2-1; TRBD1 aligns across 9 bases. V dropped 7 bases and J dropped 7; count of bases not matched to a gene: 11. This CDR3 contains 15 residues. CDR1 and CDR2 from the germline V gene are MNHEY and SVGAGI. The CDR3 region has the DNA TGTGCCAGCAAGTGGGACAGGGCCGTCGGAAATGAGCAGTTCTTC. This gives the protein CASKWDRAVGNEQFF.

This clonotype appeared a few times. The J gene is TRBJ1-5, the V gene TRBV6-1; 10 nucleotides line up with TRBD1. This CDR3 region has 16 residues. Looked up from germline, CDR1 is MNHNS and CDR2 is SASEGT. V shed 7 bases, J shed 0 bases, and the junction held 6 bases outside the gene matches. The chain's CDR3 is CASTYGQGGSNQPQHF. The DNA for the CDR3 is TGTGCCAGCACCTACGGACAGGGGGGTAGCAATCAGCCCCAGCATTTT.

The chain combines TRBV2 with TRBJ2-1; 7 positions match TRBD2. V lost 10 bases to trimming and J lost 7 bases; unmatched junction nucleotides: 7. Germline V gene data show CDR1 as SNHLY and CDR2 as FYNNEI. This CDR3 region has 12 residues. The CDR3 loop is CATTISGNEQFF. The CDR3 DNA follows: TGTGCCACGACGATTAGCGGGAATGAGCAGTTCTTC.

This clonotype was counted between two and nine times. The V and J genes are TRBV15 and TRBJ2-1; weak D call: TRBD2 (6 bases). Looked up from germline, CDR1 is LNHNV and CDR2 is YYDKDF (reference sequence). The CDR3 has 16 residues. The V and J ends lost 5 bases and 7 bases respectively, with 21 bases between them. Here the CDR3 reads CATSDLSRDFQNEQFF. The CDR3 nucleotides are TGTGCCACCAGCGACCTCTCCCGGGACTTCCAAAATGAGCAGTTCTTC.

The CDR3 region is CASSLRRMNTEAFF. The CDR3 DNA follows: TGTGCCAGCAGCTTACGTCGCATGAACACTGAAGCTTTCTTT. The J gene is TRBJ1-1, the V gene TRBV7-9; D gene uncertain. V was clipped by 2 bases and J by 0 bases, with 7 bases between them. The CDR3 extends over 14 amino acids. The V gene's germline CDR1 is SEHNR and CDR2 FQNEAQ (reference sequence).

This chain's CDR3 is CASSLEGQGRNSPLHF. The CDR3 DNA follows: TGCGCCAGCAGCTTGGAAGGACAAGGGCGTAATTCACCCCTCCACTTT. The rearrangement uses TRBV5-1 and TRBJ1-6; weak D call: TRBD1 (5 bases). The CDR3 sequence is 16 residues long. CDR1 is SGHRS, CDR2 YFSETQ, per germline. V was cut by 0 bases and J by 6 bases, with 13 bases left in between.

A few counts support this clonotype. V gene TRBV6-5 combines with J gene TRBJ2-1, with 16 bases matching TRBD2. V shed 2 bases and J 10 bases; nucleotides not matched to a gene: 8. Germline V gives CDR1 MNHEY, CDR2 SVGAGI. CDR3 length: 17 amino acids. In nucleotides, the CDR3 is TGTGCCAGCAGTTACGGGTCGGGACTAGCGGGAGGGGCGGAGCAGTTCTTC. Translated, it gives CASSYGSGLAGGAEQFF.

This chain links TRBV12-3 or TRBV12-4 with TRBJ2-1; a possible D gene is TRBD2 (5 bases). Trimming left V 7 bases short and J 1 base short, with 11 bases between. The CDR3 is 14 residues long. For the CDR3, the DNA is TGTGCCAGCACCCCCTGGGAGTCCTACAATGAGCAGTTCTTC. Translating gives CASTPWESYNEQFF.

This clonotype showed up just a few times. One end of the junction varies from germline; a read error may be responsible. The V gene is TRBV7-9, the J gene TRBJ2-7; 10 nucleotides line up with TRBD2. This CDR3 region has 13 residues. Germline V lookup: CDR1 SEHNR, CDR2 FQNEAQ (reference sequence). CDR3 residues: CASSSYSGGPGDF. As DNA, the CDR3 is TGTGCCAGCAGCTCTTATAGCGGGGGGCCTGGGGACTTC.

The chain joins TRBV5-5 to TRBJ1-1, with unresolved D. Germline CDR1 reads SGHKS; CDR2 reads YYEKEE (reference sequence). Deletions cut 2 bases from V and 2 bases from J, with 10 bases between. This CDR3 region has 14 residues. CDR3 protein: CASSFRALNTEAFF. The CDR3 bases are TGTGCCAGCAGCTTCCGGGCCCTAAACACTGAAGCTTTCTTT.

This clonotype appeared a few times. The chain carries TRBV4-3 and TRBJ2-2, with 8 bases matching TRBD1. The CDR3 has 16 residues. V lost 4 bases to trimming and J lost 6 bases; unmatched junction nucleotides: 10. Germline CDR1 LGHNA, CDR2 YSLEER. The CDR3 loop is CASSLNRGSGAGELFF. CDR3 DNA: TGCGCCAGCAGCCTGAACAGGGGGTCGGGAGCCGGGGAGCTGTTTTTT.

In this sample, this clonotype turned up a few times. The V call is TRBV28, the J call TRBJ2-3; tentative D call: TRBD1 (6 bases). The germline V gene has CDR1 MDHEN and CDR2 SYDVKM. The length of the CDR3 is 15 residues. Between the trimmed V and J ends, which lost 2 bases and 1 base, there was a span of 10 bases. The CDR3 DNA follows: TGTGCCAGCAGTTTAGGGGGCGCGGGCACAGATACGCAGTATTTT. Protein: CASSLGGAGTDTQYF.

This clonotype was counted a few times. V and J are TRBV15 and TRBJ2-1; maybe TRBD2 (5 bases). This CDR3 comprises 13 residues. Germline CDR1 LNHNV, CDR2 YYDKDF (reference sequence). V was trimmed by 4 bases and J by 10 bases, leaving 14 bases between them. CDR3 protein: CATSKEPGLEQFF. For the CDR3, the DNA is TGTGCCACCAGCAAAGAACCGGGATTAGAGCAGTTCTTC.

The chain links TRBV11-2 to TRBJ2-7, with TRBD2 as a possible D gene (5 bases). The germline V gene encodes CDR1 SGHAT and CDR2 FQNNGV. This CDR3 comprises 13 residues. Trimming pared 3 bases from V and 4 bases from J, leaving 10 bases between. CDR3 DNA: TGTGCCAGCAGCTTGGCAGCGGAGTACGAGCAGTACTTC. It is translated as CASSLAAEYEQYF.

The chain has TRBV25-1 and TRBJ1-2, with 7 bases identical to TRBD1. The V gene's germline CDR1 is MGHDK and CDR2 SYGVNS. V shed 9 bases, J shed 8 bases, and the junction held 9 bases outside the gene matches. The CDR3 covers 12 residues. CDR3 amino acids: CASNPGGEGYTF. Here the CDR3 DNA reads TGTGCCAGTAACCCAGGGGGAGAGGGCTACACCTTC.

This clonotype was seen a few times. The chain combines TRBV4-1 with TRBJ1-2; unclear D gene. The CDR3 contains 13 residues. The V end lost 3 bases, the J end lost 5 bases, and 10 bases lay between the germline ends. The V gene's germline CDR1 is MGHRA and CDR2 YSYEKL. CDR3 sequence (DNA): TGCGCCAGCAGCCAGACCGTTGATTATGGCTACACCTTC. Its translation: CASSQTVDYGYTF.

DNA of the CDR3: TGCAGTGCTAGAGATCCGGCTAGCGGGAGTGGGGAGCAGTACTTC. Its translation is CSARDPASGSGEQYF. The chain is built from TRBV20-1 and TRBJ2-7; the match to TRBD2 covers 10 bases. V gave up 0 bases and J gave up 7 bases; unmatched junction bases: 9. This CDR3 region has 15 residues. Germline V gives CDR1 DFQATT, CDR2 SNEGSKA (reference sequence).

This clonotype has ten or more counts. The chain has TRBV7-9 and TRBJ2-3; 9 bases line up with TRBD2. V shed 8 bases, J shed 0 bases, and the junction held 6 bases outside the gene matches. Germline V lookup: CDR1 SEHNR, CDR2 FQNEAQ (reference sequence). This CDR3 region has 15 residues. For the CDR3, the DNA is TGTGCCAGCGGTCTAGCGGGGCCCAGCACAGATACGCAGTATTTT. It codes for CASGLAGPSTDTQYF.

This clonotype was seen a few times. The gene calls are TRBV20-1 and TRBJ1-5; no clear D. CDR3 length: 13 residues. V lost 3 bases, J lost 6 bases, and 12 bases lay in between. Germline V gives CDR1 DFQATT, CDR2 SNEGSKA (reference sequence). CDR3 amino acids: CSASTRRVQPQHF. The DNA of the CDR3 is TGCAGTGCTAGTACCCGGAGGGTTCAGCCCCAGCATTTT.

The chain recombines TRBV5-1 with TRBJ1-1, with a possible D match to TRBD1 (6 bases). The V gene's germline CDR1 is SGHRS and CDR2 YFSETQ. This CDR3 comprises 15 residues. V was pared by 0 bases and J by 4 bases, with 13 bases between. Here the CDR3 reads CASSLEGTPGTEAFF. The CDR3 coding sequence is TGCGCCAGCAGCTTGGAGGGGACACCGGGCACTGAAGCTTTCTTT.

This clonotype was seen only a few times. The rearrangement joins TRBV3-1 to TRBJ2-3; 7 bases agree with TRBD2. The J segment lost 0 bases and the V segment lost 1 base, leaving 4 bases of the junction unmatched. In germline, CDR1 is LGHDT, CDR2 YNNKEL (reference sequence). The CDR3 runs to 16 residues. Here the CDR3 DNA reads TGTGCCAGCAGCCAAGGGGCGGGGGTAAGCACAGATACGCAGTATTTT. This gives the protein CASSQGAGVSTDTQYF.